The 4 T cell receptor beta chains below come from one sample, sequenced in a study of shared clonotypes between healthy human individuals. Sequencing was performed with immunoSEQ multiplex PCR; in TCRdb, only in-frame clones are kept and a portion is missing. The table lists around 1.5 million clones, 95% to 99% of them singletons, with roughly 0.4% in the top ten. Material: naive CD4+ T cells sorted from blood. Specified subset: CD45RA+ positively selected. Receptors originate from a man aged 25-40 years in good health.

V and J are TRBV9 and TRBJ1-5; the D gene is possibly TRBD1 (6 bases). The germline V gene encodes CDR1 SGDLS and CDR2 YYNGEE. V lost 4 bases, J lost 4 bases, and 12 bases lay in between. This CDR3 is 14 amino acids long. The CDR3 is CASSLGQTNQPQHF. The DNA for the CDR3 is TGTGCCAGCAGCTTAGGACAGACGAATCAGCCCCAGCATTTT.

This chain links TRBV27 with TRBJ2-6, with D maybe TRBD1 (6 bases). V was shortened by 4 bases and J by 0 bases, with 22 bases between the two germline ends. Germline V gives CDR1 MNHEY, CDR2 SMNVEV (reference sequence). The CDR3 covers 20 residues. The CDR3 DNA is TGTGCCAGCAGTTCACAGGGCTCGGGATCACTAAACTCTGGGGCCAACGTCCTGACTTTC. This gives the protein CASSSQGSGSLNSGANVLTF.

The chain has TRBV9 and TRBJ2-3; the match to TRBD2 covers 7 bases. V lost 1 base, J lost 0 bases, and 8 bases stayed unmatched. The CDR3 extends over 17 amino acids. From germline, CDR1 is SGDLS and CDR2 YYNGEE. The CDR3 here is CASSVSLVGGSTDTQYF. The CDR3 bases are TGTGCCAGCAGCGTATCGCTAGTGGGAGGGAGCACAGATACGCAGTATTTT.

In its sample, this clone was seen once. The J gene is TRBJ2-5, the V gene TRBV5-1; 11 bases are shared with TRBD2. J lost 4 bases, V lost 4 bases, and 9 bases had no gene match. The CDR3 consists of 16 residues. CDR1 and CDR2 (germline): SGHRS, YFSETQ. The CDR3: CASSLELAGGPETQYF. The DNA for the CDR3 is TGCGCCAGCAGCCTCGAGCTAGCGGGAGGTCCAGAGACCCAGTACTTC. Using reference TRBV5-1 and TRBJ2-5 for the parts outside the CDR3, the full variable domain is KAGVTQTPRYLIKTRGQQVTLSCSPISGHRSVSWYQQTPGQGLQFLFEYFSETQRNKGNFPGRFSGRQFSNSRSEMNVSTLELGDSALYLCASSLELAGGPETQYFGPGTRLLVL.